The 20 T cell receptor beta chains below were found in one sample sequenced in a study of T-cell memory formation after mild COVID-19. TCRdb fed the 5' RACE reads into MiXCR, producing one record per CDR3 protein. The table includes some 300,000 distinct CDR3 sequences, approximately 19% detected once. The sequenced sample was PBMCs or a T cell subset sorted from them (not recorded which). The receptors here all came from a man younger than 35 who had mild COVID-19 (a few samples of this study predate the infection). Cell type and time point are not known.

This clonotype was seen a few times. In DNA form, the CDR3 reads TGTGCCAGCAGTTACTCGCCCTTGAGCAAGGGTGGCTACACCTTC. Translation gives CASSYSPLSKGGYTF. V usage is TRBV6-5 and J usage is TRBJ1-2, with D unresolved. Germline values: CDR1 MNHEY, CDR2 SVGAGI. This CDR3 is 15 amino acids long. The V end lost 0 bases, the J end lost 7 bases, and 15 bases lay between the germline ends.

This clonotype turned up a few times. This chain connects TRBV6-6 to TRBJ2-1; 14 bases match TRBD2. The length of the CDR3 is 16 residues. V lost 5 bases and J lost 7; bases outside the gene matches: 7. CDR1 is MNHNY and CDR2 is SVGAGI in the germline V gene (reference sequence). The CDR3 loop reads CASSLRLAGGGNEQFF. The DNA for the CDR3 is TGTGCCAGCAGTCTCCGACTAGCGGGGGGGGGAAATGAGCAGTTCTTC.

The CDR3 spells CASSYSPGYQETQYF. The CDR3 DNA is TGTGCCAGCAGTTACTCGCCTGGGTACCAAGAGACCCAGTACTTC. The chain joins TRBV6-5 to TRBJ2-5; D unclear. The CDR3 runs 15 residues. Germline lookup yields CDR1 MNHEY and CDR2 SVGAGI. V dropped 0 bases and J dropped 0 bases, with 8 bases sitting between them.

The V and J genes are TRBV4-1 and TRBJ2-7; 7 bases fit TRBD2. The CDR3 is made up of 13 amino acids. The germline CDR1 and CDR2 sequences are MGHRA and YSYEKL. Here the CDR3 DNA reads TGTGCCAGCAGCCAATCCGGGGGGTACGAGCAGTACGTC. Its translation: CASSQSGGYEQYV.

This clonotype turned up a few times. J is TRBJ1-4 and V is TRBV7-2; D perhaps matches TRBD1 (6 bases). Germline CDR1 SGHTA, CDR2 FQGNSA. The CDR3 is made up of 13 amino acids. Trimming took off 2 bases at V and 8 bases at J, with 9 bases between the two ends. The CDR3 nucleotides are TGTGCCAGCAGCTTAAGGGGGGGCGAAAAACTGTTTTTT. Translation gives CASSLRGGEKLFF.

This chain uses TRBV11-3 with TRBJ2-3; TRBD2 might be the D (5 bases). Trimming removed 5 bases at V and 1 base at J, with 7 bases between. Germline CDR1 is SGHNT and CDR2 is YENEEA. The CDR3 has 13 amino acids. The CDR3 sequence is CASSEGRTDTQYF. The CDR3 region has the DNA TGTGCCAGCAGCGAGGGCCGCACAGATACGCAGTATTTT.

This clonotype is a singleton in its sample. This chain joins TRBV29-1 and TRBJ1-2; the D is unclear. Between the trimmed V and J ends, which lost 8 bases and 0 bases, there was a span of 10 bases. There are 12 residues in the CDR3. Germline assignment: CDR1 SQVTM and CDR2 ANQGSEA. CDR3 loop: CSTRVSNYGYTF. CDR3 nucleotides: TGCAGCACCCGGGTTTCTAACTATGGCTACACCTTC.

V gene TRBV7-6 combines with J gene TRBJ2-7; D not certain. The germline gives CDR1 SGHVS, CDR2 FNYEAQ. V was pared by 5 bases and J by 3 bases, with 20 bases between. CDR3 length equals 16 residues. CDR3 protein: CASSLALDARHYEQYF. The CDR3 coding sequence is TGTGCCAGCAGCCTGGCATTGGACGCCAGACACTACGAGCAGTACTTC.

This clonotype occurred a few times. The CDR3 spells CASRWGSFDTEAFF. CDR3 nucleotide sequence: TGTGCCAGCAGATGGGGGTCTTTTGACACTGAAGCTTTCTTT. The chain links TRBV7-2 to TRBJ1-1; possibly TRBD1 for D (5 bases). The V end was cut by 6 bases, the J end by 3 bases, with 14 bases between. Germline V lookup: CDR1 SGHTA, CDR2 FQGNSA. The CDR3 loop spans 14 amino acids.

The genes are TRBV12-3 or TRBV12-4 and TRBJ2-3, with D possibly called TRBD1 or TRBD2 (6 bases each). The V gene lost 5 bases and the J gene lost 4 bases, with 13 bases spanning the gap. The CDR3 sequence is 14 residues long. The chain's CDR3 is CASSGRGRSDTQYF. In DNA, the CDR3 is TGTGCCAGCAGTGGCCGGGGGCGGTCAGATACGCAGTATTTT.

CDR3 in DNA: TGTGCCAGCAGCGTAGACAGGTGGGGGAACACCGGGGAGCTGTTTTTT. It encodes CASSVDRWGNTGELFF. The chain employs TRBV9 and TRBJ2-2; D is perhaps TRBD1 (5 bases). Trimming stripped 0 bases from V and 1 base from J, with 10 bases between. Germline assignment: CDR1 SGDLS and CDR2 YYNGEE. The CDR3 is made up of 16 amino acids.

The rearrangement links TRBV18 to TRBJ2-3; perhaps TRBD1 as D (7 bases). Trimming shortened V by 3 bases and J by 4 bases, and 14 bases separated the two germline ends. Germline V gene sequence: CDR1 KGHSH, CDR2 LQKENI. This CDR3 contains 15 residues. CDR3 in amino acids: CASSPRARGADTQYF. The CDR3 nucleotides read TGTGCCAGCTCACCCCGGGCCAGGGGGGCAGATACGCAGTATTTT.

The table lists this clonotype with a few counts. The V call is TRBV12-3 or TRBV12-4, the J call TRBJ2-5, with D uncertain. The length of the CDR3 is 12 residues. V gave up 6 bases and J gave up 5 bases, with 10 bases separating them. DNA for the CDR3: TGTGCCAGCAGGCCTTACGGGGAGACCCAGTACTTC. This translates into CASRPYGETQYF.

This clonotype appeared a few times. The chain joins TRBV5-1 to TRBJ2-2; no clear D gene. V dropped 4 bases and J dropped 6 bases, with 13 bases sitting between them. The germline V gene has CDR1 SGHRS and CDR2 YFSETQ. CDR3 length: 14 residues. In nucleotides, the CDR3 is TGCGCCAGCAGCGTGGACCTGGGTGCCGGGGAGCTGTTTTTT. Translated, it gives CASSVDLGAGELFF.

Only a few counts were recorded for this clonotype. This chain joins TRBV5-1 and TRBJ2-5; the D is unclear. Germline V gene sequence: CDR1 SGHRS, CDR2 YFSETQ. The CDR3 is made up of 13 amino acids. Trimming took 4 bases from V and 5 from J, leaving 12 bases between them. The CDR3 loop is CASSLVKSETQYF. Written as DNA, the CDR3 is TGCGCCAGCAGCCTAGTAAAGAGTGAGACCCAGTACTTC. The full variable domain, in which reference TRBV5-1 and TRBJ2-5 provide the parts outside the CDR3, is KAGVTQTPRYLIKTRGQQVTLSCSPISGHRSVSWYQQTPGQGLQFLFEYFSETQRNKGNFPGRFSGRQFSNSRSEMNVSTLELGDSALYLCASSLVKSETQYFGPGTRLLVL.

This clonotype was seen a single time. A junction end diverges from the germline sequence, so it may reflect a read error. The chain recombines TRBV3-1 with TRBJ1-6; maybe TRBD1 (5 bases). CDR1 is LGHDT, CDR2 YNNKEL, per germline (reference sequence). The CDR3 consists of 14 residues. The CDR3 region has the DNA TGTTCCAGCAGCCAAGAGGCGGGGCTTGTACCCCTCCACTTT. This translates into CSSSQEAGLVPLHF. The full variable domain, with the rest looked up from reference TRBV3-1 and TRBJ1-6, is DTAVSQTPKYLVTQMGNDKSIKCEQNLGHDTMYWYKQDSKKFLKIMFSYNNKELIINETVPNRFSPKSPDKAHLNLHINSLELGDSAVYFCSSSQEAGLVPLHFGNGTRLTVT.

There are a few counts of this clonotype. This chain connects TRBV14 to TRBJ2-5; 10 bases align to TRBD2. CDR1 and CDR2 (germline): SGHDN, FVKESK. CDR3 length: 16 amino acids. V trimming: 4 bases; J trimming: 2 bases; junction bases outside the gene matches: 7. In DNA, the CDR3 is TGTGCCAGCAGCCCCCGGGCTAGCGGGAGACAAGAGACCCAGTACTTC. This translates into CASSPRASGRQETQYF. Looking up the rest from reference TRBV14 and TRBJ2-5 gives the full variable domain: EAGVTQFPSHSVIEKGQTVTLRCDPISGHDNLYWYRRVMGKEIKFLLHFVKESKQDESGMPNNRFLAERTGGTYSTLKVQPAELEDSGVYFCASSPRASGRQETQYFGPGTRLLVL.

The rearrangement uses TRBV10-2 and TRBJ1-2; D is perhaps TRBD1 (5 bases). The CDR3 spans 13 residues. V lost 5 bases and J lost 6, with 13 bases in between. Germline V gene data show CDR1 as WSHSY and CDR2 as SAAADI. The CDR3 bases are TGCGCCAGCAGTCCCCAGGGAGGGAATGGCTACACCTTC. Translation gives CASSPQGGNGYTF.

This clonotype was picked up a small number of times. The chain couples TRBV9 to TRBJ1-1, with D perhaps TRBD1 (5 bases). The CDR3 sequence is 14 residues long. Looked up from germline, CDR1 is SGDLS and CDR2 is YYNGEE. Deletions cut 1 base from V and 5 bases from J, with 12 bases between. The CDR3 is CASSVYAGETEAFF. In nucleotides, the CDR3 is TGTGCCAGCAGCGTATATGCGGGGGAGACTGAAGCTTTCTTT.

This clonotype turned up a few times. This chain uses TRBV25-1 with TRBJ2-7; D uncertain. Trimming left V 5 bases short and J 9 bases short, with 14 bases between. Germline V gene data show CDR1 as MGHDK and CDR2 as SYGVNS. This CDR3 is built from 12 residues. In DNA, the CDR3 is TGTGCCAGCAGTCCCGCTGGGCCCCGGCAGTACGTC. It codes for CASSPAGPRQYV.